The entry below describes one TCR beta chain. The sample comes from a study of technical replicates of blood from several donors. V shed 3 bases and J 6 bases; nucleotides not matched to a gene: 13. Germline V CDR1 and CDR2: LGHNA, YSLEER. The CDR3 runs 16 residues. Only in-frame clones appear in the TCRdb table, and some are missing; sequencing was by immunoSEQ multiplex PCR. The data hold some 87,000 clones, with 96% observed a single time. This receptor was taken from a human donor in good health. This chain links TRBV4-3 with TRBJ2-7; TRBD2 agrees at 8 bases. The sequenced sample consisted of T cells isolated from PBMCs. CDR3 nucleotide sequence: TGCGCCAGCAGCCAGGCAAAATCGAGTCGGGAGGGCGAGCAGTACTTC. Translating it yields CASSQAKSSREGEQYF.